Listed below are T cell receptor beta chains from one sample, sequenced in a study of Graves' ophthalmopathy and Graves' hyperthyroidism. In TCRdb, the multiplex PCR reads were re-called with MiXCR into one record per CDR3 protein. This table has 170,000 or so distinct CDR3 sequences, less than 45% appearing once. The material sequenced was peripheral blood. These receptors all come from a woman aged 40 to 50 with Graves' ophthalmopathy. Both conserved end residues are part of each CDR3.

V gene: TRBV6-1; J gene: TRBJ2-2; CDR3 protein: CASSPDFYANTGELFF
V gene: TRBV6-1; J gene: TRBJ2-7; CDR3 protein: CASSAEGWDEQYF
V gene: TRBV29-1; J gene: TRBJ2-4; CDR3 protein: CSGEWGGFLGF
V gene: TRBV12-3/TRBV12-4; J gene: TRBJ1-5; CDR3 protein: CASSFLGSVGQPQHF
V gene: TRBV20-1; J gene: TRBJ1-1; CDR3 protein: CSARDGLRSTEAFF
V gene: TRBV13; J gene: TRBJ1-6; CDR3 protein: CASSLSGLNNSPLHF
V gene: TRBV9; J gene: TRBJ1-2; CDR3 protein: CASSVRDRGEYGYTF
V gene: TRBV29-1; J gene: TRBJ1-1; CDR3 protein: CSAPGANTEAFF
V gene: TRBV7-2; J gene: TRBJ1-2; CDR3 protein: CASSSLGLANYGYTF
V gene: TRBV20-1; J gene: TRBJ2-7; CDR3 protein: CSARAPGTHYEQYF
V gene: TRBV2; J gene: TRBJ2-7; CDR3 protein: CASSEEASGSYEQYF
V gene: TRBV7-6; J gene: TRBJ2-2; CDR3 protein: CASSPGHGFTGELFF
V gene: TRBV2; J gene: TRBJ2-7; CDR3 protein: CASRAGRTGIEQYF
V gene: TRBV28; J gene: TRBJ1-6; CDR3 protein: CASWGGYNSPLHF
V gene: TRBV7-2; J gene: TRBJ1-1; CDR3 protein: CASSKGGTEAFF
V gene: TRBV7-2; J gene: TRBJ2-3; CDR3 protein: CASSYSGPDGQRGEYF
V gene: TRBV5-1; J gene: TRBJ2-5; CDR3 protein: CASSLASRHRYQETQYF
V gene: TRBV28; J gene: TRBJ1-1; CDR3 protein: CANSSLMNTEAFF
V gene: TRBV7-3; J gene: TRBJ1-1; CDR3 protein: CASSLRAGGDTEAFF
V gene: TRBV20-1; J gene: TRBJ2-5; CDR3 protein: CSAREGLTQYF
V gene: TRBV28; J gene: TRBJ1-2; CDR3 protein: CASSLGLYGYTF
V gene: TRBV12-3/TRBV12-4; J gene: TRBJ1-5; CDR3 protein: CASSRAILWDRGHDQPQHF
V gene: TRBV28; J gene: TRBJ1-1; CDR3 protein: CVSEAGFGTEAFF
V gene: TRBV28; J gene: TRBJ2-6; CDR3 protein: CASSLSSGANVLTF
V gene: TRBV7-8; J gene: TRBJ2-1; CDR3 protein: CASSPGTGQDEQFF
V gene: TRBV6-1; J gene: TRBJ1-5; CDR3 protein: CASRSSVLNQPQHF
V gene: TRBV5-6; J gene: TRBJ2-5; CDR3 protein: CASSFRDRGPETQYF
V gene: TRBV25-1; J gene: TRBJ2-7; CDR3 protein: CASRKVGTGTYEQYF